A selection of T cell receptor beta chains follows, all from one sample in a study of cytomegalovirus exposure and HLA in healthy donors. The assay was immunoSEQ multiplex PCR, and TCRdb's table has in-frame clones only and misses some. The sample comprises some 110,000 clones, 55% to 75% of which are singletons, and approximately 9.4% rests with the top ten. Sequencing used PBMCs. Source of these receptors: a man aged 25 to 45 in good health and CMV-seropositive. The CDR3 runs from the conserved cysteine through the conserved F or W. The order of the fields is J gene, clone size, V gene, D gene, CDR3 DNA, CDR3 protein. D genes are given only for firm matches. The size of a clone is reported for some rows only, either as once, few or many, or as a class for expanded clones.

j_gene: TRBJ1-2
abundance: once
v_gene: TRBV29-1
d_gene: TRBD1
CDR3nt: TGCAGCGTTGATGTACAGGGGGCCAGTTATGGCTACACCTTC
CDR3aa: CSVDVQGASYGYTF

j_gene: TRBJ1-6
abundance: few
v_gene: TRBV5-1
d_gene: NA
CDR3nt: TGCGCCAGCAGCTGGGAGTCGGAGGTTCCGAGTTCACCCCTCCACTTT
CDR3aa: CASSWESEVPSSPLHF

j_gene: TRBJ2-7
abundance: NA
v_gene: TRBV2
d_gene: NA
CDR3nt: TGTGCCAGCACGACAGTCATCCCCTCCTACGAGCAGTACTTC
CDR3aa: CASTTVIPSYEQYF

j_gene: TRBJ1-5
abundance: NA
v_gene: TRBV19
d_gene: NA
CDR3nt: TGTGCTACAGGCTGGAGCAATCAGCCCCAGCATTTT
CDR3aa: CATGWSNQPQHF

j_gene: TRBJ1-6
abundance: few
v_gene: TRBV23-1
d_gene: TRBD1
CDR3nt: TGCGCCAGCAGTCACCAAGACAGGGGCCTTAATTCACCCCTCCACTTT
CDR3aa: CASSHQDRGLNSPLHF

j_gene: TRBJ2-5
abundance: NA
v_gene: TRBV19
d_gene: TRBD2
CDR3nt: TGTGCCAGTAGTATAGATACTAGCGGGAGTCAAGCGACCCAGTACTTC
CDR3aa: CASSIDTSGSQATQYF

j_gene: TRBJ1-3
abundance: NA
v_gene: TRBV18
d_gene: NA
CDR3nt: TGTGCCAGCTCTTACTCCCCAGGTATCTCTGGAAACACCATATATTTT
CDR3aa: CASSYSPGISGNTIYF

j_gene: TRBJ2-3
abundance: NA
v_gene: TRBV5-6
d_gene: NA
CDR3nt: TGTGCCAGCAGCTTGGCAAGCACAGATACGCAGTATTTT
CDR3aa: CASSLASTDTQYF

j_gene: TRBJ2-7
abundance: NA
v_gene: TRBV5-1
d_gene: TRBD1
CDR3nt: TGCGCCAGCAGCAGCGGGACAGGGGCCTACGAGCAGTACTTC
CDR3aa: CASSSGTGAYEQYF

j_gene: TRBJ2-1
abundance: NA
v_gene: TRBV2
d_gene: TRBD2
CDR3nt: TGTGCCAGCATTCGACTAGCGGGAGCAGATGAGCAGTTCTTC
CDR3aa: CASIRLAGADEQFF

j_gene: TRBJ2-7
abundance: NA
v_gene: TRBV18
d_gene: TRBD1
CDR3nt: TGTGCCAGCTCACCGAACGACAGGGCCCCTCCCTACGAGCAGTACTTC
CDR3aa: CASSPNDRAPPYEQYF

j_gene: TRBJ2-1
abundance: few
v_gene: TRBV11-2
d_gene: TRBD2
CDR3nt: TGTGCCAGCAGCTTAGTAATTAGGGTCGGGGCGGGGGGGCTCTATGAGCAGTTCTTC
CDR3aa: CASSLVIRVGAGGLYEQFF